Each of the 15 T cell receptor beta chains below was sequenced from the same sample in a study of T-cell reconstitution after alpha-beta-depleted transplantation in children. The TCRbeta library incorporated unique molecular identifiers. TCRdb processed the PCR reads anew with MiXCR; each CDR3 protein has one entry. The profile covers approximately 390,000 distinct CDR3 sequences, with about a tenth appearing a single time and roughly 5% taken by the ten largest. Sample: PBMCs from the stem cell graft donor, taken from the stem cell graft. Receptors were obtained from a human donor who donated a stem cell graft to a child with acute myeloid leukemia.

This clonotype was counted at least ten times. The J gene is TRBJ2-7, the V gene TRBV28, with 9 bases fitting TRBD1. Germline V gene data show CDR1 as MDHEN and CDR2 as SYDVKM. The CDR3 is 14 residues long. V gave up 3 bases and J gave up 4 bases; unmatched junction bases: 4. The CDR3 DNA follows: TGTGCCAGCAGTTTGTTACAGGGGGCGTACGAGCAGTACTTC. This sequence encodes CASSLLQGAYEQYF.

The rearrangement links TRBV6-2 or TRBV6-3 to TRBJ1-4; unclear D gene. V shed 11 bases and J shed 5 bases, with 15 bases lying between them. CDR1 is MNHEY and CDR2 is SVGEGT in the germline V gene. The CDR3 is 13 residues long. The CDR3 DNA follows: TGTGCCGGACGAGGGAACAGAAATGAAAAACTGTTTTTT. It yields the protein CAGRGNRNEKLFF.

The V and J genes are TRBV12-3 or TRBV12-4 and TRBJ2-3, with 12 bases fitting TRBD2. The CDR3 contains 19 residues. Trimming took 5 bases from V and 2 from J; bases not matched to a gene: 14. This CDR3 is CASSTKESRTSGNTDTQYF. The CDR3 nucleotides read TGTGCCAGCAGTACAAAAGAAAGTCGGACTAGCGGGAACACAGATACGCAGTATTTT.

V gene TRBV7-9 combines with J gene TRBJ2-7, with D unclear. Trimming removed 3 bases at V and 5 bases at J, with 8 bases between. CDR1 is SEHNR and CDR2 is FQNEAQ in the germline V gene (reference sequence). There are 12 residues in the CDR3. The CDR3 nucleotides are TGTGCCAGCAGCTTCGATTCTGACGAGCAGTACTTC. This sequence encodes CASSFDSDEQYF. Variable domain in full (rest from reference TRBV7-9 and TRBJ2-7): DTGVSQNPRHKITKRGQNVTFRCDPISEHNRLYWYRQTLGQGPEFLTYFQNEAQLEKSRLLSDRFSAERPKGSFSTLEIQRTEQGDSAMYLCASSFDSDEQYFGPGTRLTVT.

V usage is TRBV11-2 and J usage is TRBJ2-5; D possibly corresponds to TRBD1 (5 bases). The CDR3 totals 15 residues. Trimming took off 5 bases at V and 1 base at J, with 14 bases between the two ends. The V gene's germline CDR1 is SGHAT and CDR2 FQNNGV. The CDR3 protein is CASSMRWGSQETQYF. Written as DNA, the CDR3 is TGTGCCAGCAGCATGAGGTGGGGCTCCCAAGAGACCCAGTACTTC.

V gene TRBV18 combines with J gene TRBJ2-1, with D unresolved. Per the germline V gene, CDR1 is KGHSH and CDR2 is LQKENI. This CDR3 is 13 amino acids long. Trimming pared 2 bases from V and 5 bases from J, leaving 7 bases between. DNA of the CDR3: TGTGCCAGCTCACCATCCCTCGACAATGAGCAGTTCTTC. Protein sequence: CASSPSLDNEQFF.

Here the CDR3 reads CASSNNNQPQHF. The DNA for the CDR3 is TGTGCCAGCAGCAACAACAATCAGCCCCAGCATTTT. The V gene is TRBV7-9, the J gene TRBJ1-5; D call uncertain. V lost 5 bases and J 3 bases, leaving 5 bases between the germline ends. This CDR3 is 12 amino acids long. The germline CDR1 and CDR2 sequences are SEHNR and FQNEAQ (reference sequence).

This clonotype appeared many times. The chain joins TRBV5-1 to TRBJ2-7; D is possibly TRBD2 (6 bases). The CDR3 loop spans 12 amino acids. V lost 4 bases and J 5 bases, leaving 10 bases between the germline ends. Germline CDR1 and CDR2: SGHRS and YFSETQ. CDR3 nucleotide sequence: TGCGCCAGCAGCGGGGGACTGAACGAGCAGTACTTC. Amino acids: CASSGGLNEQYF. Combining the CDR3 with reference TRBV5-1 and TRBJ2-7 gives the whole variable domain KAGVTQTPRYLIKTRGQQVTLSCSPISGHRSVSWYQQTPGQGLQFLFEYFSETQRNKGNFPGRFSGRQFSNSRSEMNVSTLELGDSALYLCASSGGLNEQYFGPGTRLTVT.

This clonotype appeared a few times. This chain joins TRBV7-8 and TRBJ1-1; D may be TRBD1 (5 bases). The CDR3 is 15 amino acids. Germline lookup yields CDR1 SGHVS and CDR2 FQNEAQ. Trimming left V 5 bases short and J 2 bases short, with 15 bases between. The CDR3 coding sequence is TGTGCCAGCAGCCTAGGGGTGGGTTTTAACACTGAAGCTTTCTTT. This encodes CASSLGVGFNTEAFF.

The rearrangement joins TRBV6-1 to TRBJ2-2; 8 bases are shared with TRBD1. The J segment lost 7 bases and the V segment lost 7 bases, leaving 8 bases of the junction unmatched. Germline values: CDR1 MNHNS, CDR2 SASEGT. The CDR3 contains 14 residues. CDR3: CASTETGEDGELFF. As DNA, the CDR3 is TGTGCCAGCACCGAGACAGGGGAGGACGGGGAGCTGTTTTTT.

This clonotype occurred many times. V usage is TRBV24-1 and J usage is TRBJ2-5, with TRBD1 matching over 7 bases. The junction had 9 bases not matched to a gene; V was cut back by 4 bases and J by 5 bases. CDR3 length: 15 residues. Germline values: CDR1 KGHDR, CDR2 SFDVKD. CDR3 DNA sequence: TGTGCCACCAGTGACGTCGCAGGGGGACGGGAGACCCAGTACTTC. Amino acids: CATSDVAGGRETQYF.

V and J are TRBV6-1 and TRBJ2-7; the D is unclear. V was cut by 6 bases and J by 6 bases, with 18 bases left in between. This CDR3 region has 14 residues. Per the germline V gene, CDR1 is MNHNS and CDR2 is SASEGT. CDR3 sequence reads: CASSPGEGHSEQYV. The CDR3, as DNA: TGTGCCAGCAGCCCTGGGGAAGGCCATAGCGAGCAGTACGTC.

This clonotype was observed many times. V is TRBV2 and J is TRBJ1-5; tentative D call: TRBD1 (6 bases). Germline V gives CDR1 SNHLY, CDR2 FYNNEI. Trimming took off 3 bases at V and 6 bases at J, with 9 bases between the two ends. The CDR3 covers 13 residues. The chain's CDR3 is CASSDGGLQPQHF. CDR3 coding DNA: TGTGCCAGCAGTGACGGGGGGCTTCAGCCCCAGCATTTT.

This clonotype was observed a few times. This chain links TRBV6-2 or TRBV6-3 with TRBJ2-2; D ambiguous. Trimming stripped 0 bases from V and 6 bases from J, with 8 bases between. Germline V gene lookup returns CDR1 MNHEY and CDR2 SVGEGT. This CDR3 contains 14 residues. CDR3 bases: TGTGCCAGCAGTTACTCGATAGTTGCCGGGGAGCTGTTTTTT. Protein sequence: CASSYSIVAGELFF.

V and J are TRBV12-3 or TRBV12-4 and TRBJ2-5; D not resolved. Trimming took off 6 bases at V and 4 bases at J, with 18 bases between the two ends. The CDR3 covers 15 residues. CDR3 region: CASSPRLGVRETQYF. The CDR3 DNA reads as TGTGCCAGCAGCCCGAGGCTCGGTGTTAGAGAGACCCAGTACTTC.